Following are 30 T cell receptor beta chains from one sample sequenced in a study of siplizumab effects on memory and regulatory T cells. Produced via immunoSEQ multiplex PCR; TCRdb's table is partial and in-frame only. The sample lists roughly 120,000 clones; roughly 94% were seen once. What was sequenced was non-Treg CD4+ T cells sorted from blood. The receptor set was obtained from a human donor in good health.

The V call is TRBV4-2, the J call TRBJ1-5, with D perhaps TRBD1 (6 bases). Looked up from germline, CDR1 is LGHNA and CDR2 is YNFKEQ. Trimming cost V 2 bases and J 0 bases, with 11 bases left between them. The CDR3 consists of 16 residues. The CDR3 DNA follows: TGTGCCAGCAGCCAAAGGGGGGGAGATAGCAATCAGCCCCAGCATTTT. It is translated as CASSQRGGDSNQPQHF.

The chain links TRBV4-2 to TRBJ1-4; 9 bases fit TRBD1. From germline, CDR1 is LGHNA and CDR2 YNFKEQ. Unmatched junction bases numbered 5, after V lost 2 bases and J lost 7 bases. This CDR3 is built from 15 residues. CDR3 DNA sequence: TGTGCCAGCAGCCAAACCGGGACAGGGCCTGAAAAACTGTTTTTT. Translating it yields CASSQTGTGPEKLFF.

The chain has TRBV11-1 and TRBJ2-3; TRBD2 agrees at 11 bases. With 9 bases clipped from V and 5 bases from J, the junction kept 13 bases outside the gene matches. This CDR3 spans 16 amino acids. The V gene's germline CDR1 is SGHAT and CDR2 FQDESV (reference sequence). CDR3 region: CASGPTSGAPGDTQYF. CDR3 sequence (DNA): TGTGCCAGTGGACCGACTAGCGGGGCCCCGGGAGATACGCAGTATTTT.

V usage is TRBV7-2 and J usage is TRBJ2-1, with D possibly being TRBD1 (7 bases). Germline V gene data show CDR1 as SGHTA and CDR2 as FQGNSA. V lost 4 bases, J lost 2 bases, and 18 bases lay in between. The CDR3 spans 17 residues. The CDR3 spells CASSSQVAGGPYNEQFF. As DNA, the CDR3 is TGTGCCAGCAGCTCCCAGGTGGCAGGGGGGCCCTACAATGAGCAGTTCTTC.

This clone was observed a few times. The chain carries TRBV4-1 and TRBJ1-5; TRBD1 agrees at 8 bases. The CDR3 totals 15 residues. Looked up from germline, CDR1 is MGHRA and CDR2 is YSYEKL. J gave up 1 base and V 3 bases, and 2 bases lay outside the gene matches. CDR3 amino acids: CASSQQGASNQPQHF. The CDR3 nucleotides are TGCGCCAGCAGCCAGCAGGGGGCCAGCAATCAGCCCCAGCATTTT.

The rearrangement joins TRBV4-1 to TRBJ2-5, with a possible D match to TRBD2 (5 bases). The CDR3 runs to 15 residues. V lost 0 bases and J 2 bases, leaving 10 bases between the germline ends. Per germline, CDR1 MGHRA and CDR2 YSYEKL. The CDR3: CASSQDNQRQETQYF. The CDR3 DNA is TGCGCCAGCAGCCAAGATAATCAGCGGCAAGAGACCCAGTACTTC.

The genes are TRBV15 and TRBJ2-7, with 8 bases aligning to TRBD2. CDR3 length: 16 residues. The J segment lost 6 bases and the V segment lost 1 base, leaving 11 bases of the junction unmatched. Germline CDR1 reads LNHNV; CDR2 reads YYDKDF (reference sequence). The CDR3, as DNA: TGTGCCACCAGCAGAGGGGACACAAGCGGGAGTGGCGAGCAGTACTTC. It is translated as CATSRGDTSGSGEQYF. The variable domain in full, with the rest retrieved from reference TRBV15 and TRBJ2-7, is DAMVIQNPRYQVTQFGKPVTLSCSQTLNHNVMYWYQQKSSQAPKLLFHYYDKDFNNEADTPDNFQSRRPNTSFCFLDIRSPGLGDTAMYLCATSRGDTSGSGEQYFGPGTRLTVT.

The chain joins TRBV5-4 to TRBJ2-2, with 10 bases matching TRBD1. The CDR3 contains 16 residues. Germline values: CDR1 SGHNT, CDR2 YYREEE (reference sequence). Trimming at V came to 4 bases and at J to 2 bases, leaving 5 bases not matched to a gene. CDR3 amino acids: CASSRTGGPNTGELFF. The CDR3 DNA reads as TGTGCCAGCAGCCGGACAGGGGGACCTAACACCGGGGAGCTGTTTTTT.

CDR3 region: CASSYGEIGYGYTF. CDR3 bases: TGTGCCAGCAGTTACGGGGAAATAGGATATGGCTACACCTTC. The chain joins TRBV6-5 to TRBJ1-2; no clear D. This CDR3 spans 14 amino acids. Between the trimmed V and J ends, which lost 2 bases and 5 bases, there was a span of 12 bases. The V gene's germline CDR1 is MNHEY and CDR2 SVGAGI.

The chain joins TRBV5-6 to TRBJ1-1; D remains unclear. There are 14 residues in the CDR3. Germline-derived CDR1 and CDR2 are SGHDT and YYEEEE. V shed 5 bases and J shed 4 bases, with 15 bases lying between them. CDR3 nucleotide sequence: TGTGCCAGCAGGCATCAGCAGGCAGGCACTGAAGCTTTCTTT. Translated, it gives CASRHQQAGTEAFF.

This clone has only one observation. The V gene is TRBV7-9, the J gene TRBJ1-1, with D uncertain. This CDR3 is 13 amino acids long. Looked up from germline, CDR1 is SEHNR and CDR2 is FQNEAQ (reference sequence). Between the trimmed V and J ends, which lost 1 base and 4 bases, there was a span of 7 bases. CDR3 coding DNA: TGTGCCAGCAGCTTAGGATCGGCCACTGAAGCTTTCTTT. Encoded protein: CASSLGSATEAFF.

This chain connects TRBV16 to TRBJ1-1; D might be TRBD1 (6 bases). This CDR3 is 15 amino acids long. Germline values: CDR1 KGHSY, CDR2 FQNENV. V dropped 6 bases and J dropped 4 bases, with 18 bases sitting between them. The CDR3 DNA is TGTGCCAGCAGTGAATACACAGGGAGGGGCACTGAAGCTTTCTTT. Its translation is CASSEYTGRGTEAFF.

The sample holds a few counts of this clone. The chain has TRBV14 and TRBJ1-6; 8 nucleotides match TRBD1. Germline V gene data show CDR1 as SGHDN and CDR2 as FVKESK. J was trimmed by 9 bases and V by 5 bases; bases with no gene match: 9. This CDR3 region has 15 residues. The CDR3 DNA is TGTGCCAGCAGCGTTTGGACAGGGATGAGTTCACCCCTCCACTTT. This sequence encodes CASSVWTGMSSPLHF.

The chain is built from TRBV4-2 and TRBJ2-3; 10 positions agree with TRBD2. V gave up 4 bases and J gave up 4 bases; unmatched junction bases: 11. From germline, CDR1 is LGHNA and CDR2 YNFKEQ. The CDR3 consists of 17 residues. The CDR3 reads CASSPRGERGGADTQYF. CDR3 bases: TGTGCCAGCAGCCCAAGGGGTGAGCGGGGGGGAGCAGATACGCAGTATTTT.

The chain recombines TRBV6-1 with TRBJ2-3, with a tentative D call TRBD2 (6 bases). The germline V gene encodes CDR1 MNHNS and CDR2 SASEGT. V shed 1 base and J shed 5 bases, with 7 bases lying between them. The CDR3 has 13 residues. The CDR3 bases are TGTGCCAGCAGTGAAGTGCGGGGAGATACGCAGTATTTT. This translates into CASSEVRGDTQYF.

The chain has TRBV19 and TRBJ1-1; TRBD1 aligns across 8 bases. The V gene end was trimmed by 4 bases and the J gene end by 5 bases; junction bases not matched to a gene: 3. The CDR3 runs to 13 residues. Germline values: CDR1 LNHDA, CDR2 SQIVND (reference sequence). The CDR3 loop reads CASSTGGATEAFF. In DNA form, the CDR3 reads TGTGCCAGTAGTACAGGGGGCGCGACTGAAGCTTTCTTT.

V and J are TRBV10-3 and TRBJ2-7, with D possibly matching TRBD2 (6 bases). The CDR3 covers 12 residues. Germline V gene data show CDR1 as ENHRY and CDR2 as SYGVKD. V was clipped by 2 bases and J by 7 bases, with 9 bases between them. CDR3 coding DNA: TGTGCCATCAGTGAGGGGGGAGGTGAGCAGTACTTC. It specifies CAISEGGGEQYF.

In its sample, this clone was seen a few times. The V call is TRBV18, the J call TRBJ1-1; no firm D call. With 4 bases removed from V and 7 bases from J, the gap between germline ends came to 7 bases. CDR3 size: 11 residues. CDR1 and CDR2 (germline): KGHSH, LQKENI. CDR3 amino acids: CASSLMNEAFF. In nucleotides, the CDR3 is TGTGCCAGCTCACTTATGAATGAAGCTTTCTTT.

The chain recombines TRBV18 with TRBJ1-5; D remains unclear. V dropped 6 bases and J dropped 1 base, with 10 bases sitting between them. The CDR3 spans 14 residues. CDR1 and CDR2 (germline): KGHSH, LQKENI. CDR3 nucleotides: TGTGCCAGCTCTCTTGGCGGAAGCAATCAGCCCCAGCATTTT. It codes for CASSLGGSNQPQHF.

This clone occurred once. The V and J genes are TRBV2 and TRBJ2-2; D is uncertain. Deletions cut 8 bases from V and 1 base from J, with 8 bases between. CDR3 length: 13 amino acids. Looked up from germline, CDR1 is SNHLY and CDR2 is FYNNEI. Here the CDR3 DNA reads TGTGCCAGCTCGGTCAGGAACACCGGGGAGCTGTTTTTT. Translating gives CASSVRNTGELFF.

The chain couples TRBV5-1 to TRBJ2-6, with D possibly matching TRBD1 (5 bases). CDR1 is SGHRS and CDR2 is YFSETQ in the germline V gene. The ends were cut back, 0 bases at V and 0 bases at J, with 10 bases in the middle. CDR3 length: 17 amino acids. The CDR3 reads CASSLEGQPSGANVLTF. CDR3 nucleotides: TGCGCCAGCAGCTTGGAAGGACAACCCTCTGGGGCCAACGTCCTGACTTTC.

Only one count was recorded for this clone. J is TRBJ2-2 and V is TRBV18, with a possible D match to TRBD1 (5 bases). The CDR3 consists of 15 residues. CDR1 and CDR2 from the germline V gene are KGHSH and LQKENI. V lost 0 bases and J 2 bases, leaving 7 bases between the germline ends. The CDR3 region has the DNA TGTGCCAGCTCACCACCTGGGGCCAACACCGGGGAGCTGTTTTTT. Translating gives CASSPPGANTGELFF.

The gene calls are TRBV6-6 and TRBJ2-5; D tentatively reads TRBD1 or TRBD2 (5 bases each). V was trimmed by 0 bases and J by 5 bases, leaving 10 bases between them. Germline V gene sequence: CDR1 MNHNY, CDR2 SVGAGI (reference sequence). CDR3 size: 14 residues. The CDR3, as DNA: TGTGCCAGCAGTTACTCTTCGTGGGGGGAGACCCAGTACTTC. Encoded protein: CASSYSSWGETQYF.

CDR3 amino acids: CASKRQESTEAFF. CDR3 in DNA: TGTGCCAGCAAGAGACAGGAGAGCACTGAAGCTTTCTTT. The V and J genes are TRBV6-5 and TRBJ1-1; D might be TRBD1 (6 bases). Trimming pared 7 bases from V and 4 bases from J, leaving 13 bases between. CDR1 MNHEY and CDR2 SVGAGI come from the germline V gene. The CDR3 has 13 amino acids.

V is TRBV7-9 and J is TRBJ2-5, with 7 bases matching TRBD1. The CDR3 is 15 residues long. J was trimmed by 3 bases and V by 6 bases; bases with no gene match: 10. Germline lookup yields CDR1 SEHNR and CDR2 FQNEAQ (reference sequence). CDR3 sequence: CASSLGTALEETQYF. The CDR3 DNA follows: TGTGCCAGCAGTCTTGGGACAGCACTAGAAGAGACCCAGTACTTC.

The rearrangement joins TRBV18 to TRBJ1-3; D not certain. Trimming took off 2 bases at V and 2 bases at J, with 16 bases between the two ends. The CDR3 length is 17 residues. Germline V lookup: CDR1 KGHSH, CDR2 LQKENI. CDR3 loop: CASSPTWGAGTGNTIYF. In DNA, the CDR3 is TGTGCCAGCTCACCAACGTGGGGAGCAGGCACTGGAAACACCATATATTTT.

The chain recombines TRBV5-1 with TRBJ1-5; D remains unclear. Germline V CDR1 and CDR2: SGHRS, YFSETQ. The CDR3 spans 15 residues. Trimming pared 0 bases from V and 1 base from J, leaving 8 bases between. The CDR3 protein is CASSLGSGSNQPQHF. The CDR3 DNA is TGCGCCAGCAGCTTGGGGTCGGGCAGCAATCAGCCCCAGCATTTT.

CDR3 residues: CASSVGLRTDNSPLHF. The CDR3 DNA follows: TGTGCCAGCAGCGTAGGACTTAGAACCGATAATTCACCCCTCCACTTT. V usage is TRBV9 and J usage is TRBJ1-6; D remains ambiguous. Germline values: CDR1 SGDLS, CDR2 YYNGEE. V was pared by 0 bases and J by 5 bases, with 12 bases between. This CDR3 region has 16 residues.

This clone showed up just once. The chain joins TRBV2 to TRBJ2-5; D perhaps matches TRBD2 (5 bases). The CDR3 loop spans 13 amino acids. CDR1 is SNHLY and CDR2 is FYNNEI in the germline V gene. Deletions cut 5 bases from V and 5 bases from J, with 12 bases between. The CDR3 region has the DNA TGTGCCAGCAGTCGACGGACTCCTGAGACCCAGTACTTC. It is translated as CASSRRTPETQYF.

The CDR3 spells CAWSVLDRLVTEAFF. The CDR3 nucleotides are TGTGCCTGGAGTGTACTCGACCGTCTTGTCACTGAAGCTTTCTTT. The chain combines TRBV30 with TRBJ1-1; D is uncertain. Trimming shortened V by 0 bases and J by 4 bases, and 15 bases separated the two germline ends. The germline CDR1 and CDR2 sequences are GTSNPN and SVGIG (reference sequence). This CDR3 comprises 15 residues.